These T cell receptor beta chains were read from a single sample in a study of radiotherapy plus CTLA-4 blockade in lung cancer. The data were produced by immunoSEQ multiplex PCR, yet TCRdb's version contains in-frame clones alone and is incomplete. The table includes about 87,000 clones, about 87% detected once. The sample here was peripheral blood, taken from a patient treated with radiotherapy plus ipilimumab. Receptors were obtained from a human donor with non-small cell lung cancer that progressed on radiotherapy plus ipilimumab. CDR3s include the opening cysteine and the closing phenylalanine or tryptophan. The order of the fields is J gene, V gene, clone size, CDR3 protein. Only part of the rows carry a size: once, few, many, or a class if the clone is expanded.

j_call: TRBJ1-4; v_call: TRBV5-4; clone_size: -; cdr3_aa: CASSLVGGGGPLGEKLFF
j_call: TRBJ1-1; v_call: TRBV2; clone_size: -; cdr3_aa: CASSWGQRNTEAFF
j_call: TRBJ2-5; v_call: TRBV7-9; clone_size: few; cdr3_aa: CASSPGLAQETQYF
j_call: TRBJ1-2; v_call: TRBV5-1; clone_size: once; cdr3_aa: CASGGTDYTF
j_call: TRBJ2-5; v_call: TRBV6-5; clone_size: -; cdr3_aa: CASTRGPREAQYF
j_call: TRBJ2-7; v_call: TRBV5-1; clone_size: -; cdr3_aa: CASSLGHEQYF
j_call: TRBJ1-2; v_call: TRBV11-2; clone_size: -; cdr3_aa: CASSLVRSLYGYTF
j_call: TRBJ1-6; v_call: TRBV7-3; clone_size: -; cdr3_aa: CASSRTGRNSPLHF
j_call: TRBJ2-1; v_call: TRBV14; clone_size: -; cdr3_aa: CASRGPTYNEQFF
j_call: TRBJ1-2; v_call: TRBV28; clone_size: -; cdr3_aa: CATPRGLRGYGYTF
j_call: TRBJ2-7; v_call: TRBV2; clone_size: -; cdr3_aa: CASREKETSYEQYF
j_call: TRBJ1-1; v_call: TRBV28; clone_size: -; cdr3_aa: CASSLQGGSTEAFF
j_call: TRBJ2-5; v_call: TRBV5-4; clone_size: once; cdr3_aa: CASRLAGQETQYF
j_call: TRBJ2-5; v_call: TRBV30; clone_size: -; cdr3_aa: CAWSGQGAVTETQYF
j_call: TRBJ1-5; v_call: TRBV5-6; clone_size: -; cdr3_aa: CASSLLGEGNQPQHF
j_call: TRBJ1-5; v_call: TRBV2; clone_size: -; cdr3_aa: CASREGQGLNQPQHF
j_call: TRBJ2-3; v_call: TRBV7-2; clone_size: -; cdr3_aa: CASSFSGGRDTQYF
j_call: TRBJ1-4; v_call: TRBV5-1; clone_size: -; cdr3_aa: CASSLEGFATNEKLFF
j_call: TRBJ2-1; v_call: TRBV12-1; clone_size: -; cdr3_aa: CASSPPGAGNYNEQFF
j_call: TRBJ1-1; v_call: TRBV6-1; clone_size: -; cdr3_aa: CASSGQGSSTEAFF
j_call: -; v_call: TRBV11-2; clone_size: -; cdr3_aa: CASSLGQYYEQYF
j_call: TRBJ2-5; v_call: TRBV14; clone_size: -; cdr3_aa: CASSQGPSGSGQETQYF
j_call: TRBJ1-4; v_call: TRBV30; clone_size: -; cdr3_aa: CAWGYEKLFF
j_call: TRBJ2-2; v_call: TRBV6-6; clone_size: once; cdr3_aa: CASRGGAVGTGELFF
j_call: TRBJ1-3; v_call: TRBV5-1; clone_size: -; cdr3_aa: CASSPGGGLSGNTIYF
j_call: TRBJ2-1; v_call: TRBV7-3; clone_size: -; cdr3_aa: CASSPGGTRYNEQFF
j_call: TRBJ2-3; v_call: TRBV19; clone_size: -; cdr3_aa: CASSSPPGGSTDTQYF
j_call: TRBJ2-1; v_call: TRBV7-8; clone_size: -; cdr3_aa: CASSSPRTEILGNEQFF
j_call: TRBJ2-7; v_call: TRBV7-2; clone_size: -; cdr3_aa: CASSSLGVQYF
j_call: TRBJ1-3; v_call: TRBV9; clone_size: -; cdr3_aa: CASSTQTGVGNTIYF
j_call: TRBJ1-4; v_call: TRBV29-1; clone_size: -; cdr3_aa: CSATTVTNEKLFF
j_call: TRBJ2-7; v_call: TRBV5-1; clone_size: -; cdr3_aa: CASSLELPGGSLRWQYF
j_call: TRBJ2-4; v_call: TRBV7-2; clone_size: -; cdr3_aa: CASSLSHVKNIQYF
j_call: TRBJ2-5; v_call: TRBV4-1; clone_size: -; cdr3_aa: CASSQATTGLQETQYF
j_call: TRBJ1-2; v_call: TRBV28; clone_size: -; cdr3_aa: CASSLPGRLEDGYTF
j_call: TRBJ2-1; v_call: TRBV6-1; clone_size: -; cdr3_aa: CASSGGNSYNEQFF
j_call: TRBJ2-5; v_call: TRBV27; clone_size: -; cdr3_aa: CATRGGTSGETQYF
j_call: TRBJ2-1; v_call: TRBV7-2; clone_size: -; cdr3_aa: CASSSGGIGTDEQFF
j_call: TRBJ2-3; v_call: TRBV4-3; clone_size: -; cdr3_aa: CASSQPGRTDTQYF
j_call: TRBJ2-5; v_call: TRBV2; clone_size: -; cdr3_aa: CASSLSGGAGETQYF
j_call: TRBJ2-7; v_call: TRBV6-5; clone_size: -; cdr3_aa: CASSPNFSGSYEQYF
j_call: TRBJ1-4; v_call: TRBV9; clone_size: -; cdr3_aa: CASSPRGGGATNEKLFF
j_call: TRBJ2-7; v_call: TRBV7-2; clone_size: -; cdr3_aa: CASSPSGVSSYEQYF
j_call: TRBJ2-7; v_call: TRBV6-6; clone_size: -; cdr3_aa: CASSYSQGFYEQYF
j_call: TRBJ2-2; v_call: TRBV29-1; clone_size: -; cdr3_aa: CSVGGGLAAHTGELFF